The clone carrying this T cell receptor beta chain was detected only a few times. J gave up 5 bases and V 5 bases, and 3 bases lay outside the gene matches. Germline V gene lookup returns CDR1 SGHAT and CDR2 FQDESV (reference sequence). This CDR3 comprises 13 residues. TCRdb ran MiXCR on the RT-PCR reads and lists one entry per CDR3 protein. The data contain 550,000 to 750,000 distinct CDR3 sequences, approximately 15% of them singletons. The receptor was isolated from a female donor in good health, serving as a healthy control. This rearrangement joins TRBV11-1 to TRBJ2-7; 10 positions match TRBD1. Sequencing was done on a sample of memory CD4+ T cells from blood. The DNA of the CDR3 is TGTGCCAGCAGCGGGGACAGGGGCCACGAGCAGTACTTC. It translates to CASSGDRGHEQYF. The full variable domain, rest sourced from reference TRBV11-1 and TRBJ2-7, is EAEVAQSPRYKITEKSQAVAFWCDPISGHATLYWYRQILGQGPELLVQFQDESVVDDSQLPKDRFSAERLKGVDSTLKIQPAELGDSAMYLCASSGDRGHEQYFGPGTRLTVT.